The 31 T cell receptor beta chains reported below all come from one sample, sequenced in a study of CD8+CD57+ T cells in acquired aplastic anemia. Investigators profiled TCR beta VDJ and CDR3 from genomic DNA template. TCRdb independently ran MiXCR on the reads; one entry per CDR3 protein. The data contain hundreds of thousands of distinct CDR3 sequences, roughly 68% of them singletons. The sequencing sample was made of sorted CD4+, CD8+, or CD8+CD57+ T cells (not recorded which) from PBMCs. Source of these receptors: a human donor in good health, serving as a control.

The chain combines TRBV7-2 with TRBJ1-1, with D perhaps matching TRBD1 (6 bases). V lost 5 bases and J lost 14, with 21 bases in between. The CDR3 consists of 13 residues. Germline CDR1 and CDR2: SGHTA and FQGNSA. CDR3 sequence: CASSGQGKHEQFF. The CDR3 DNA is TGTGCCAGCAGCGGTCAGGGGAAACATGAGCAGTTCTTT.

In this sample, this clonotype turned up many times. This chain joins TRBV20-1 and TRBJ1-1; D unclear. The CDR3 has 14 amino acids. Trimming removed 3 bases from V and 1 base from J, with 12 bases in between. Germline V gives CDR1 DFQATT, CDR2 SNEGSKA (reference sequence). The CDR3 coding sequence is TGCAGTGCTAGGGCCCCTCGGGCGAACACTGAAGCTTTCTTT. Its translation is CSARAPRANTEAFF.

Concerning this clonotype itself: The conserved closing phenylalanine or tryptophan is absent in this CDR3, likely reflecting a read error. The DNA is omitted, as the CDR3 cannot be located on it reliably, and the CDR3 follows TCRdb's listing. The chain uses TRBV9 and TRBJ2-5; the table's TRBD2 call for D was not verified on the DNA. Germline CDR1 SGDLS, CDR2 YYNGEE. The CDR3 sequence runs 12 residues, both termini included. CDR3 in amino acids: CARGPLPGAEYV.

The genes are TRBV2 and TRBJ1-1; TRBD1 might be the D (6 bases). In germline, CDR1 is SNHLY, CDR2 FYNNEI. Trimming pared 2 bases from V and 1 base from J, leaving 11 bases between. The CDR3 loop spans 15 amino acids. The CDR3 sequence is CASSERGHSNTEAFF. CDR3 sequence (DNA): TGTGCCAGCAGTGAAAGGGGACACTCGAACACTGAAGCTTTCTTT.

V and J are TRBV7-9 and TRBJ2-1; D perhaps matches TRBD2 (6 bases). The CDR3 is made up of 15 amino acids. The V and J ends lost 4 bases and 13 bases respectively, with 23 bases between them. Germline CDR1 is SEHNR and CDR2 is FQNEAQ (reference sequence). CDR3 coding DNA: TGTGCCAGCAGCTCCTTTCCGAGGGAGGCAGACGACCAGTTCTTC. It translates to CASSSFPREADDQFF.

The chain couples TRBV20-1 to TRBJ1-2, with D hard to call. CDR1 is DFQATT and CDR2 is SNEGSKA in the germline V gene (reference sequence). V dropped 2 bases and J dropped 8 bases, with 15 bases sitting between them. The CDR3 loop spans 13 amino acids. CDR3 in DNA: TGCAGTGCTAGACGCCACCCCTTGAGCGGCTACACCTTC. Amino acid sequence: CSARRHPLSGYTF.

V is TRBV6-4 and J is TRBJ2-1; a possible D gene is TRBD2 (6 bases). The CDR3 loop spans 15 amino acids. Germline lookup yields CDR1 MRHNA and CDR2 SNTAGT. V was cut by 3 bases and J by 0 bases, with 9 bases left in between. CDR3 sequence (DNA): TGTGCCAGCAGTGAGGAGGGCAGCTCCTACAATGAGCAGTTCTTC. Translation gives CASSEEGSSYNEQFF.

This clonotype was picked up one time. A junction boundary mismatches the germline segment, possibly from a read error. The chain has TRBV5-1 and TRBJ2-2, with D tentatively TRBD2 (6 bases). CDR1 is SGHRS, CDR2 YFSETQ, per germline. CDR3 length: 15 residues. The CDR3 loop reads CASRLAGGDSGELFF. For the CDR3, the DNA is TGCGCCAGCCGCTTAGCCGGCGGGGACTCCGGGGAGCTGTTTTTT. Full variable domain (outside the CDR3, taken from reference TRBV5-1 and TRBJ2-2): KAGVTQTPRYLIKTRGQQVTLSCSPISGHRSVSWYQQTPGQGLQFLFEYFSETQRNKGNFPGRFSGRQFSNSRSEMNVSTLELGDSALYLCASRLAGGDSGELFFGEGSRLTVL.

As to this clonotype: The junction does not match germline at one end; this may be a read error. The chain links TRBV7-3 to TRBJ1-4; D may be TRBD1 (6 bases). The CDR3 is 14 amino acids. Germline-derived CDR1 and CDR2 are SGHTA and FQGTGA. The CDR3 region is CASSLSRTGQNEHF. CDR3 nucleotide sequence: TGTGCCAGCAGCTTAAGCCGCACAGGGCAAAACGAGCATTTT.

Notes on this clonotype: Germline and junction disagree at one end, which may indicate a read error. The gene calls are TRBV11-1 and TRBJ1-2; D might be TRBD1 (5 bases). The V gene's germline CDR1 is SGHAT and CDR2 FQDESV (reference sequence). The CDR3 is 14 amino acids. The CDR3 reads CLSSLGEANYGYTF. The CDR3, as DNA: TGCCTCAGCAGCTTGGGGGAAGCTAACTATGGCTACACCTTC.

This sequence joins TRBV7-2 and TRBJ2-7; D unresolved. The V end lost 4 bases, the J end lost 13 bases, and 23 bases lay between the germline ends. Germline-derived CDR1 and CDR2 are SGHTA and FQGNSA. The CDR3 totals 14 residues. The CDR3 DNA reads as TGTGCCAGCAGCTACGTTGGAAGCAGGAACTATGGCTACTTC. Translating it yields CASSYVGSRNYGYF.

About this clonotype: No conserved phenylalanine or tryptophan ends this CDR3, so it is likely a read error. The limits of the CDR3 on the DNA are not certain, so only TCRdb's listed CDR3 is given. This chain connects TRBV7-2 to TRBJ1-2. The CDR3 extends over 13 residues, inclusive of both ends. Per germline, CDR1 SGHTA and CDR2 FQGNSA. The CDR3 region is CVSSLTGNSGGAV.

The rearrangement joins TRBV3-1 to TRBJ1-6; a possible D gene is TRBD1 (6 bases). CDR1 LGHDT and CDR2 YNNKEL come from the germline V gene (reference sequence). CDR3 length: 19 residues. Trimming took 0 bases from V and 0 from J, leaving 15 bases between them. The CDR3, as DNA: TGTGCCAGCAGCCAAGATCACAGGGTATCGAGCTCCTATAATTCACCCCTCCACTTT. As protein: CASSQDHRVSSSYNSPLHF. The whole variable domain, filled in from reference TRBV3-1 and TRBJ1-6, reads DTAVSQTPKYLVTQMGNDKSIKCEQNLGHDTMYWYKQDSKKFLKIMFSYNNKELIINETVPNRFSPKSPDKAHLNLHINSLELGDSAVYFCASSQDHRVSSSYNSPLHFGNGTRLTVT.

This chain joins TRBV20-1 and TRBJ2-1; 9 nucleotides match TRBD1. After removal of 8 bases from V and 2 bases from J, the junction contained 7 bases not matched to a gene. The germline gives CDR1 DFQATT, CDR2 SNEGSKA (reference sequence). This CDR3 region has 14 residues. As DNA, the CDR3 is TGCAGTCCCAGGGACAGGGTGGCCTACAATGAGCAGTTCTTC. Its protein is CSPRDRVAYNEQFF.

This clonotype came up many times. The chain uses TRBV11-2 and TRBJ1-4; D gene uncertain. The CDR3 is 12 amino acids. CDR1 is SGHAT and CDR2 is FQNNGV in the germline V gene. Trimming took 5 bases from V and 3 from J, leaving 4 bases between them. CDR3 DNA: TGTGCCAGCAGCCTAGCTAATGAAAAACTGTTTTTT. Translated, it gives CASSLANEKLFF.

In its sample, this clonotype was seen a few times. J is TRBJ1-2 and V is TRBV15; 8 bases align to TRBD1. CDR1 is LNHNV, CDR2 YYDKDF, per germline (reference sequence). V lost 3 bases, J lost 7 bases, and 7 bases stayed unmatched. The CDR3 runs to 14 residues. The CDR3 DNA reads as TGTGCCACCAGCAGGGACAGGGTCCTCGTTGGCTACACCTTC. It translates to CATSRDRVLVGYTF.

V gene TRBV5-1 combines with J gene TRBJ2-2; weak D call: TRBD2 (6 bases). The ends were cut back, 3 bases at V and 16 bases at J, with 16 bases in the middle. The CDR3 totals 12 residues. CDR1 and CDR2 from the germline V gene are SGHRS and YFSETQ. The CDR3 here is CASSSGTLGEFF. The DNA of the CDR3 is TGCGCCAGCAGCTCTGGGACTCTGGGGGAGTTTTTT.

The V gene is TRBV12-3 or TRBV12-4, the J gene TRBJ2-1; the D gene is possibly TRBD2 (5 bases). The CDR3 has 15 amino acids. V shed 6 bases and J shed 5 bases, with 17 bases lying between them. The CDR3 spells CASSPARAAHNEQFF. CDR3 nucleotide sequence: TGTGCCAGCAGCCCAGCGCGGGCAGCTCACAATGAGCAGTTCTTC.

This sequence joins TRBV19 and TRBJ1-6; tentatively, D is TRBD1 (6 bases). Germline CDR1 and CDR2: LNHDA and SQIVND (reference sequence). This CDR3 contains 17 residues. V lost 5 bases and J lost 10, with 24 bases in between. Here the CDR3 reads CASSVLQGALVGSPLHF. As DNA, the CDR3 is TGTGCCAGTAGTGTGCTACAGGGCGCGCTTGTGGGGTCACCCCTCCACTTT. The full variable domain, rest sourced from reference TRBV19 and TRBJ1-6, is DGGITQSPKYLFRKEGQNVTLSCEQNLNHDAMYWYRQDPGQGLRLIYYSQIVNDFQKGDIAEGYSVSREKKESFPLTVTSAQKNPTAFYLCASSVLQGALVGSPLHFGNGTRLTVT.

V is TRBV11-3 and J is TRBJ2-7, with D perhaps matching TRBD1 or TRBD2 (5 bases each). The CDR3 covers 12 residues. Germline values: CDR1 SGHNT, CDR2 YENEEA. Trimming took off 1 base at V and 7 bases at J, with 8 bases between the two ends. Here the CDR3 reads CASSLGGAEQYF. The DNA of the CDR3 is TGTGCCAGCAGCTTAGGAGGGGCAGAGCAGTACTTC.

The chain recombines TRBV10-3 with TRBJ1-2; a possible D gene is TRBD1 (5 bases). The CDR3 sequence is 14 residues long. The V gene lost 2 bases and the J gene lost 7 bases, with 14 bases spanning the gap. CDR1 ENHRY and CDR2 SYGVKD come from the germline V gene. In DNA, the CDR3 is TGTGCCATCAGTGAGGGGGGGGGGGGGTCTGGCTACACCTTC. Translating it yields CAISEGGGGSGYTF.

The rearrangement uses TRBV12-3 or TRBV12-4 and TRBJ1-2; the match to TRBD1 covers 7 bases. CDR3 length equals 12 residues. J lost 10 bases, V lost 6 bases, and 8 bases had no gene match. The CDR3 sequence is CASRSAGGNYTF. CDR3 nucleotide sequence: TGTGCCAGCAGATCAGCAGGGGGAAACTACACCTTC.

The rearrangement joins TRBV7-2 to TRBJ2-1; maybe TRBD2 (5 bases). This CDR3 is built from 14 residues. Between the trimmed V and J ends, which lost 6 bases and 2 bases, there was a span of 11 bases. The germline CDR1 and CDR2 sequences are SGHTA and FQGNSA. CDR3: CASSAHGAYNEQFF. DNA of the CDR3: TGTGCCAGCAGTGCCCACGGGGCCTACAATGAGCAGTTCTTC.

A few counts support this clonotype. The chain joins TRBV7-8 to TRBJ1-4; D might be TRBD1 (5 bases). The CDR3 contains 16 residues. Trimming cost V 5 bases and J 13 bases, with 26 bases left between them. Germline V gene data show CDR1 as SGHVS and CDR2 as FQNEAQ. The CDR3 bases are TGTGCCAGCAGCAGCGCGGACAAGCCGCTTCTTGAGCGACTGTTTTTT. The encoded protein is CASSSADKPLLERLFF.

With regard to this clonotype: The junction differs from germline at one of its ends, possibly a read error. The chain employs TRBV12-3 or TRBV12-4 and TRBJ1-2; the D is unclear. There are 8 residues in the CDR3. CDR3 protein: CASSGLLF. CDR3 nucleotide sequence: TGTGCTAGCAGCGGTCTCCTCTTC.

The V and J genes are TRBV9 and TRBJ2-2; 11 nucleotides align to TRBD1. There are 14 residues in the CDR3. With V trimmed by 3 bases and J by 7 bases, 2 bases remained unmatched. CDR1 and CDR2 (germline): SGDLS, YYNGEE. CDR3 amino acids: CASSEGQGGGELFF. The CDR3, as DNA: TGTGCCAGCAGCGAGGGACAGGGGGGCGGGGAGCTGTTTTTT. The entire variable domain, with the rest obtained from reference TRBV9 and TRBJ2-2, is as follows: DSGVTQTPKHLITATGQRVTLRCSPRSGDLSVYWYQQSLDQGLQFLIQYYNGEERAKGNILERFSAQQFPDLHSELNLSSLELGDSALYFCASSEGQGGGELFFGEGSRLTVL.

This sequence joins TRBV7-9 and TRBJ1-2; TRBD1 aligns across 8 bases. Germline V gene data show CDR1 as SEHNR and CDR2 as FQNEAQ (reference sequence). Trimming removed 3 bases from V and 14 bases from J; junction bases left unmatched: 17. CDR3 length: 15 residues. CDR3: CASSFGGTGDMATTF. For the CDR3, the DNA is TGTGCCAGCAGCTTTGGAGGGACAGGAGACATGGCTACAACCTTC.

The chain combines TRBV19 with TRBJ2-7, with 8 bases fitting TRBD2. The germline gives CDR1 LNHDA, CDR2 SQIVND (reference sequence). V lost 1 base, J lost 0 bases, and 2 bases stayed unmatched. The CDR3 extends over 15 amino acids. CDR3 bases: TGTGCCAGTAGTATAGGACTAGCGCGCTCCTACGAGCAGTACTTC. Translating gives CASSIGLARSYEQYF.

The rearrangement links TRBV20-1 to TRBJ1-2; D is perhaps TRBD1 (5 bases). The length of the CDR3 is 13 residues. The V end lost 6 bases, the J end lost 8 bases, and 19 bases lay between the germline ends. Germline CDR1 and CDR2: DFQATT and SNEGSKA (reference sequence). The CDR3 loop is CSAAPDRESGYTF. As DNA, the CDR3 is TGCAGTGCAGCCCCCGACAGAGAGTCGGGCTACACCTTC.

V is TRBV13 and J is TRBJ1-2; D is undetermined. Germline V lookup: CDR1 PRHDT, CDR2 FYEKMQ (reference sequence). CDR3 length: 15 residues. The ends were cut back, 0 bases at V and 0 bases at J, with 8 bases in the middle. The CDR3 coding sequence is TGTGCCAGCAGCTTAGGCCCCAGGACTAACTATGGCTACACCTTC. Its translation: CASSLGPRTNYGYTF.

This clonotype is a singleton in its sample. V is TRBV7-2 and J is TRBJ1-1, with D hard to call. CDR1 SGHTA and CDR2 FQGNSA come from the germline V gene. V gave up 9 bases and J gave up 14 bases, with 31 bases separating them. The CDR3 has 15 amino acids. CDR3 sequence (DNA): TGTGCCAGTATGACCCGGGAGACCCAGTACACCGGGCCATTCTTT. Encoded protein: CASMTRETQYTGPFF.